The 12 T cell receptor beta chains reported below all come from one sample, sequenced in a study of T cell responses to AZD1222 COVID-19 vaccine. The repertoire was sequenced with immunoSEQ multiplex PCR; TCRdb's copy has only in-frame clones and lacks some. The sample lists 150,000 to 200,000 clones, around nine tenths occurring once. Sequencing used peripheral blood, obtained 28 days after the second dose of the MenACWY control vaccine. The receptors were sampled from an adult who received the MenACWY meningococcal vaccine as a control.

The rearrangement joins TRBV24-1 to TRBJ2-1; no firm D call. V was trimmed by 1 base and J by 0 bases, leaving 9 bases between them. The germline CDR1 and CDR2 sequences are KGHDR and SFDVKD. The CDR3 totals 16 residues. This CDR3 is CATSDFGSSSYNEQFF. CDR3 nucleotides: TGTGCCACCAGTGATTTCGGGTCGAGCTCCTACAATGAGCAGTTCTTC.

Details on this clone: One junction end does not reproduce the germline sequence, and a read error may be involved. V is TRBV7-7 and J is TRBJ2-3; 9 positions match TRBD1. CDR3 size: 15 residues. In germline, CDR1 is SSHAT, CDR2 FNYEAQ (reference sequence). The CDR3 nucleotides read TGTGCTAGCAGCTTGGGACAGGGAAGTACAGATACGCAGTATTTT. It is translated as CASSLGQGSTDTQYF.

This chain uses TRBV30 with TRBJ1-5; D is perhaps TRBD1 (6 bases). Trimming took 4 bases from V and 5 from J, leaving 12 bases between them. The CDR3 is 13 amino acids. From germline, CDR1 is GTSNPN and CDR2 SVGIG (reference sequence). The CDR3 sequence: CAWNSGEDQPQHF. DNA for the CDR3: TGTGCCTGGAATTCAGGGGAGGATCAGCCCCAGCATTTT.

The rearrangement uses TRBV30 and TRBJ1-2, with D tentatively TRBD1 (5 bases). V was trimmed by 2 bases and J by 7 bases, leaving 17 bases between them. The CDR3 sequence is 14 residues long. CDR1 is GTSNPN, CDR2 SVGIG, per germline (reference sequence). The CDR3 sequence: CAWSPGTGRVGYTF. The CDR3 DNA reads as TGTGCCTGGAGTCCGGGGACCGGCAGGGTTGGCTACACCTTC.

V is TRBV28 and J is TRBJ1-3; D remains ambiguous. Per the germline V gene, CDR1 is MDHEN and CDR2 is SYDVKM. V was clipped by 2 bases and J by 7 bases, with 6 bases between them. The CDR3 runs to 12 residues. CDR3 DNA sequence: TGTGCCAGCAGTTTAGGTATGAACACCATATATTTT. This translates into CASSLGMNTIYF.

The chain recombines TRBV3-1 (or the pseudogene TRBV3-2) with TRBJ1-1; D call uncertain. The V gene's germline CDR1 is LGHDT and CDR2 YNNKEL (reference sequence). With 4 bases removed from V and 4 bases from J, the gap between germline ends came to 13 bases. This CDR3 is built from 14 residues. CDR3 in DNA: TGTGCCAGCAGCCGCGGATCGGGGAGCACTGAAGCTTTCTTT. It yields the protein CASSRGSGSTEAFF.

The J gene is TRBJ2-2, the V gene TRBV9; 12 bases are a match to TRBD2. The germline gives CDR1 SGDLS, CDR2 YYNGEE. The J segment lost 6 bases and the V segment lost 4 bases, leaving 4 bases of the junction unmatched. CDR3 length: 15 amino acids. The CDR3 spells CASSPRTSGAGELFF. The CDR3 bases are TGTGCCAGCAGCCCAAGGACTAGCGGGGCCGGGGAGCTGTTTTTT.

The rearrangement joins TRBV19 to TRBJ2-1, with D unresolved. Germline assignment: CDR1 LNHDA and CDR2 SQIVND (reference sequence). This CDR3 has 17 amino acids. Between the trimmed V and J ends, which lost 3 bases and 0 bases, there was a span of 15 bases. CDR3 sequence reads: CASSIGSHPSSYNEQFF. In DNA, the CDR3 is TGTGCCAGTAGTATTGGCTCACACCCGAGCTCCTACAATGAGCAGTTCTTC.

This chain links TRBV6-5 with TRBJ1-1; D may be TRBD1 (6 bases). Trimming removed 7 bases from V and 8 bases from J, with 20 bases in between. The CDR3 sequence is 14 residues long. CDR1 and CDR2 (germline): MNHEY, SVGAGI. CDR3 amino acids: CASTINRDSDEAFF. CDR3 DNA sequence: TGTGCCAGCACCATCAACAGGGATTCCGACGAAGCTTTCTTT.

The V gene is TRBV19, the J gene TRBJ1-1, with 7 positions matching TRBD1. With 8 bases clipped from V and 1 base from J, the junction kept 4 bases outside the gene matches. Germline V gives CDR1 LNHDA, CDR2 SQIVND (reference sequence). CDR3 length equals 13 residues. The CDR3: CASAYRGNTEAFF. CDR3 DNA: TGTGCCAGTGCCTACAGGGGGAACACTGAAGCTTTCTTT.

The chain uses TRBV10-3 and TRBJ1-4, with 8 bases lining up with TRBD1. CDR1 ENHRY and CDR2 SYGVKD come from the germline V gene. V was clipped by 5 bases and J by 8 bases; unmatched bases: 13. The length of the CDR3 is 16 residues. CDR3 coding DNA: TGTGCCATCAGTATAGCAGGGGGCCTAACCACGGAAAAACTGTTTTTT. Amino acids: CAISIAGGLTTEKLFF.

This chain joins TRBV29-1 and TRBJ2-1; 7 positions match TRBD1. The CDR3 sequence is 13 residues long. With V trimmed by 4 bases and J by 5 bases, 5 bases remained unmatched. The germline CDR1 and CDR2 sequences are SQVTM and ANQGSEA. CDR3: CSVAGTENNEQFF. The CDR3 coding sequence is TGCAGCGTTGCCGGGACAGAGAACAATGAGCAGTTCTTC.